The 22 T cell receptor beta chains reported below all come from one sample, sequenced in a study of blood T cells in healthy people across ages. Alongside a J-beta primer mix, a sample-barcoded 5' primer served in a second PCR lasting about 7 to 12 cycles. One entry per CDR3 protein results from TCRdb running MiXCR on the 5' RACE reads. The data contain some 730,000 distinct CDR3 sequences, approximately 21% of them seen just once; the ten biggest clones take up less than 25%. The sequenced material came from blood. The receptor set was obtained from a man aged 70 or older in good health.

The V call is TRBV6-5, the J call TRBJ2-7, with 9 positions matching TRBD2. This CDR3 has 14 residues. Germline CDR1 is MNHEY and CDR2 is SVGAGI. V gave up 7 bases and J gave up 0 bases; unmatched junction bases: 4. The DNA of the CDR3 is TGTGCCAGCAATCCTAGCGGGGACTCCTACGAGCAGTACTTC. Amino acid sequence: CASNPSGDSYEQYF.

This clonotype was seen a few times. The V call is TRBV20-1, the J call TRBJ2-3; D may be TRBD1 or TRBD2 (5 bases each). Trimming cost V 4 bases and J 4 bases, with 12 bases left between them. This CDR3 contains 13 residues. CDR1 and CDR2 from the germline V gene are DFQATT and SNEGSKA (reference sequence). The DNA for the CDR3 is TGCAGTGCTACTAACATGGGGGCAGATACGCAGTATTTT. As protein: CSATNMGADTQYF.

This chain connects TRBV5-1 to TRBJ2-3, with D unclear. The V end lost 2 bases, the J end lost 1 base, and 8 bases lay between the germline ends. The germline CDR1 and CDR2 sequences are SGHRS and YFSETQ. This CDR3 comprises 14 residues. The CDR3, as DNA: TGCGCCAGCAGCTTTTCAGCGCGCACAGATACGCAGTATTTT. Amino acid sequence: CASSFSARTDTQYF.

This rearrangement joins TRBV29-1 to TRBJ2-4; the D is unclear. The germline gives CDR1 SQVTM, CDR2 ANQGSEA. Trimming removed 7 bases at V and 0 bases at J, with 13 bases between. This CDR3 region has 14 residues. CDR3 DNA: TGCAGCGCCGAACTACAGATAGCCAAAAACATTCAGTACTTC. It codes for CSAELQIAKNIQYF.

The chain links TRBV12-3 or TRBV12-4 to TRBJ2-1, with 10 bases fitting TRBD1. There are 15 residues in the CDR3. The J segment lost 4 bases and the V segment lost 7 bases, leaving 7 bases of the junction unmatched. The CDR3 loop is CASTDRGRPYNEQFF. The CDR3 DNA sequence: TGTGCCAGCACAGACAGGGGGCGGCCTTACAATGAGCAGTTCTTC.

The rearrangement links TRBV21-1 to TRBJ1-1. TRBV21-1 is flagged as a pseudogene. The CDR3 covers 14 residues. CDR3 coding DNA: TGTGCCAGCAGCCCCCGGGAGAGCCCCTGTGAAGCTTTCTTT. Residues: CASSPRESPCEAFF.

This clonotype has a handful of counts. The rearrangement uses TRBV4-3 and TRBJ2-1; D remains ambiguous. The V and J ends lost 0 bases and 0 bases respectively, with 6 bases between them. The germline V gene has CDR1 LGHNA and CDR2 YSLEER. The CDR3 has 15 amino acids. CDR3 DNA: TGCGCCAGCAGCCAAGAGTTGAGCTCCTACAATGAGCAGTTCTTC. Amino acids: CASSQELSSYNEQFF.

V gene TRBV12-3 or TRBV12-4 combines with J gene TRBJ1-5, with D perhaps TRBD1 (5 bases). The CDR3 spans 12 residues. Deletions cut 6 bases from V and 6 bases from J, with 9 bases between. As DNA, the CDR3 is TGTGCCAGCAGGGGGGTGAGTCAGCCCCAGCATTTT. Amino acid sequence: CASRGVSQPQHF.

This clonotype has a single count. DNA for the CDR3: TGCAGCATTGGGAGATGGGACAGGGGGTATGAGCAGTACTTC. Residues: CSIGRWDRGYEQYF. The chain recombines TRBV29-1 with TRBJ2-7, with 11 bases that match TRBD1. Germline CDR1 SQVTM, CDR2 ANQGSEA. The CDR3 has 14 amino acids. V trimming: 8 bases; J trimming: 7 bases; junction bases outside the gene matches: 13.

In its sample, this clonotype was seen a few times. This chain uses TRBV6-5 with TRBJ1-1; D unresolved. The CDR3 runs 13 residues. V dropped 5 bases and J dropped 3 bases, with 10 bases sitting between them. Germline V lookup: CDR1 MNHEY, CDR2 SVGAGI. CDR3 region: CASSADSDTEAFF. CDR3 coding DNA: TGTGCCAGCAGTGCGGATTCAGACACTGAAGCTTTCTTT.

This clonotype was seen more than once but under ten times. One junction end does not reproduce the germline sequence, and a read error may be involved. This chain's CDR3 is CASGLETHRAQYF. The CDR3 DNA follows: TGTGCCAGCGGCTTAGAGACCCACAGGGCCCAGTACTTC. The chain carries TRBV7-2 and TRBJ2-5; D is perhaps TRBD1 (6 bases). CDR3 length: 13 residues. CDR1 and CDR2 (germline): SGHTA, FQGNSA.

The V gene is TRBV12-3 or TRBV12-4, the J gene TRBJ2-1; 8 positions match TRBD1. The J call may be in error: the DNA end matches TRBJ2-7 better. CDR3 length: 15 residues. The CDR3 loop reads CASSPGQGQNSEQYF. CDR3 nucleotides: TGTGCCAGCAGCCCCGGACAGGGACAAAACTCCGAGCAGTACTTC.

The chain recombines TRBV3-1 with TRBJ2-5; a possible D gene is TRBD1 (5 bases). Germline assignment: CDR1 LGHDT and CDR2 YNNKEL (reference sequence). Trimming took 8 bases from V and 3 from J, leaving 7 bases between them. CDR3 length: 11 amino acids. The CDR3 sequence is CASLQEETQYF. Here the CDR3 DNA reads TGTGCCAGCCTACAGGAAGAGACCCAGTACTTC.

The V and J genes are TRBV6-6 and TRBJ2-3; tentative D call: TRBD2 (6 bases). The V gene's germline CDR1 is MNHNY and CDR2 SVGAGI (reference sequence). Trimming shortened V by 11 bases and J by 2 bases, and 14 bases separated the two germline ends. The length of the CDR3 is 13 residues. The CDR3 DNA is TGTGCCGGAAGGGTAGCGGCCACAGATACGCAGTATTTT. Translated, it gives CAGRVAATDTQYF.

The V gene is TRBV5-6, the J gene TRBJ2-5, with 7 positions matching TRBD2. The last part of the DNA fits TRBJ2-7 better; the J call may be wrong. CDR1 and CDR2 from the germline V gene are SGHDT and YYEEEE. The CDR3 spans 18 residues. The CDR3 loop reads CASSLNLILGGSGDEQYF. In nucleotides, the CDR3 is TGTGCCAGCAGCCTTAACCTCATATTGGGGGGGTCTGGGGACGAGCAGTACTTC.

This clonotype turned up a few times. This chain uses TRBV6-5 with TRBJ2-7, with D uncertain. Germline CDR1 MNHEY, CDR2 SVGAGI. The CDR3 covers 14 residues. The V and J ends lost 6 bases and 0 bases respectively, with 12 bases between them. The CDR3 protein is CASRKSRSSYEQYF. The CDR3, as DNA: TGTGCCAGCAGGAAATCCAGGAGCTCCTACGAGCAGTACTTC.

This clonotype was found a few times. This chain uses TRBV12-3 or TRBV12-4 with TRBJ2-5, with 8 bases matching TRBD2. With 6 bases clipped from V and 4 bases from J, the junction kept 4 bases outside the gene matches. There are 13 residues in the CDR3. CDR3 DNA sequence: TGTGCCAGCAGAACTAGCGGATTAGAGACCCAGTACTTC. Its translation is CASRTSGLETQYF.

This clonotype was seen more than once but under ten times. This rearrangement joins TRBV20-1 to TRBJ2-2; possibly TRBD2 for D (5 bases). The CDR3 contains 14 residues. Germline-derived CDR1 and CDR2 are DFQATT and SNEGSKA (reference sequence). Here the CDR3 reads CSEPTGVKTGELFF. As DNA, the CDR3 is TGCAGCGAACCAACCGGGGTAAAAACCGGGGAGCTGTTTTTT.

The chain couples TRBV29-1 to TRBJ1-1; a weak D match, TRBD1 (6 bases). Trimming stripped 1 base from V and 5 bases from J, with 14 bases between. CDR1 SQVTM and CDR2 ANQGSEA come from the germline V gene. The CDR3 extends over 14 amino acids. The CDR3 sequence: CSVEVRGGETEAFF. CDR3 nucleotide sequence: TGCAGCGTTGAAGTCAGGGGAGGTGAGACTGAAGCTTTCTTT.

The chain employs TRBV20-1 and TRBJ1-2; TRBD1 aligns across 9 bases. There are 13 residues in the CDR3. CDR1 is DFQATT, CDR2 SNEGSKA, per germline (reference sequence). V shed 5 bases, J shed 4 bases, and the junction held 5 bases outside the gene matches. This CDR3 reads CSAGQGLGYGYTF. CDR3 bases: TGCAGTGCTGGACAGGGGCTTGGCTATGGCTACACCTTC.

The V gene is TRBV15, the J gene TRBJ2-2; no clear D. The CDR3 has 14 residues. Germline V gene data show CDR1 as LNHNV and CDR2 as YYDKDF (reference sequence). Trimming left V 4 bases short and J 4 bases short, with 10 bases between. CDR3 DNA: TGTGCCACCAGCATCCTGAGGCTCACCGGGGAGCTGTTTTTT. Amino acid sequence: CATSILRLTGELFF.

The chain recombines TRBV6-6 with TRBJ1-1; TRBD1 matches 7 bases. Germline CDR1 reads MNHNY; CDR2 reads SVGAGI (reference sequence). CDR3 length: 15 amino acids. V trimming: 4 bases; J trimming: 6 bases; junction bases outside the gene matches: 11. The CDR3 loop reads CASSSRGTAASEAFF. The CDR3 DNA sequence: TGTGCCAGCAGTTCCCGTGGGACAGCGGCCTCTGAAGCTTTCTTT.